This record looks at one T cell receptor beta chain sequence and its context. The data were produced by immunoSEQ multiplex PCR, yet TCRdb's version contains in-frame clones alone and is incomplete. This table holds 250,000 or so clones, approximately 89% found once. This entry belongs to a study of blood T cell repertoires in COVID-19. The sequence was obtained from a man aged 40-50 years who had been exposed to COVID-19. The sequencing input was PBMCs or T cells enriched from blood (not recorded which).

The CDR3 nucleotides read TGCGCCAGCAGCCCCGTTGGGACAGCTAACACTGAAGCTTTCTTT. Residues: CASSPVGTANTEAFF. The rearrangement links TRBV5-1 to TRBJ1-1, with 7 bases fitting TRBD1. V shed 4 bases and J 2 bases; nucleotides not matched to a gene: 8. Germline V gene data show CDR1 as SGHRS and CDR2 as YFSETQ. The CDR3 totals 15 residues.